This note documents a single T cell receptor beta chain sequence. Its antigen remains unidentified. The data stem from a study of cytomegalovirus exposure and HLA in healthy donors. Study-wide results and limits: The CMV antigen specificity of a few CMV-associated chains was confirmed through in vitro analysis. Accounts indicate the classifier identified cytomegalovirus status with strong specificity and sensitivity. The number of N-insertions in an Asian-associated ancestry cluster was reportedly below the approximately 690-donor mean in a later analysis.

As for the donors, each was a healthy bone marrow donor. The germline gives CDR1 LGHNA, CDR2 YSLEER. The CDR3 runs to 13 residues. Between the trimmed V and J ends, which lost 2 bases and 6 bases, there was a span of 8 bases. Both 60 Vbeta primers and 13 Jbeta primers went into the PCR. Repertoires were generated with immunoSEQ multiplex PCR, while TCRdb's copy carries only in-frame clones and drops some. The sample has 150,000 to 200,000 clones, around 79% seen once; the top ten hold roughly an eighth. Sequenced: PBMCs. The TCR originated in a man in his forties or fifties in good health and CMV-seropositive. This chain connects TRBV4-3 to TRBJ1-5, with TRBD1 as a possible D gene (5 bases). CDR3: CASSQQGGQPQHF. DNA for the CDR3: TGCGCCAGCAGCCAACAGGGAGGTCAGCCCCAGCATTTT.